This T cell receptor (beta chain) came from a study of blood T cell repertoires in COVID-19. Looking at the study overall: From the United States, Italy and Spain came samples of acute and convalescent COVID-19. In each case, the material was cDNA or gDNA derived from T cells, B-cell-depleted T cells, or PBMCs.

In germline, CDR1 is MDHEN, CDR2 SYDVKM. This CDR3 has 15 amino acids. Unmatched junction bases numbered 8, after V lost 6 bases and J lost 4 bases. One Seattle source followed patients from active infection through their disease course. Authors' data handling: Amplified reference gene primers provided the basis for estimating nucleated cell counts. The data were produced by immunoSEQ multiplex PCR, yet TCRdb's version contains in-frame clones alone and is incomplete. That table furnishes V, J and clone size, whereas the DNA furnished D and trimming. The profile covers hundreds of thousands of clones, with nearly 90% appearing a single time and over 0.7% taken by the ten largest.

Input material: peripheral blood. The sequence was collected from a man younger than 35 with COVID-19, enrolled during active disease. The J gene is TRBJ2-2, the V gene TRBV28; the match to TRBD1 covers 7 bases. The CDR3, as DNA: TGTGCCAGCAGCCTGACAGGGTTTTTCACCGGGGAGCTGTTTTTT. It encodes CASSLTGFFTGELFF.